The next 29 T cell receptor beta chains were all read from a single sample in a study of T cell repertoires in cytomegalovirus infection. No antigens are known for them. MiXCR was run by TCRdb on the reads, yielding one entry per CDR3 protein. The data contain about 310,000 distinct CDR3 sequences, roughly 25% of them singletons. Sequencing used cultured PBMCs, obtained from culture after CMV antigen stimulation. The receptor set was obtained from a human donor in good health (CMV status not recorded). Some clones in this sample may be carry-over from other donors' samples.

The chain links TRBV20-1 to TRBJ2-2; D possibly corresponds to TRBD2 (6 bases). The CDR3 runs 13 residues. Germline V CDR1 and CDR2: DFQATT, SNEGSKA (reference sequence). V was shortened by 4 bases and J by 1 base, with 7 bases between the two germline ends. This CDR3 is CSAKGLNTGELFF. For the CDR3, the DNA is TGCAGTGCTAAGGGACTGAACACCGGGGAGCTGTTTTTT.

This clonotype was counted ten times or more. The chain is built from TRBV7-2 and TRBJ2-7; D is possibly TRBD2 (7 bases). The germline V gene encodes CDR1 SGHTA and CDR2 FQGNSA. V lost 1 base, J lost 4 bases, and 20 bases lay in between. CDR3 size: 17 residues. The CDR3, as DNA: TGTGCCAGCAGCTTAGAGGGGGGGGCGATGTTCCGTTACGAGCAGTACTTC. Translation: CASSLEGGAMFRYEQYF.

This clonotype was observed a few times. The CDR3 here is CASSGTGANSPLHF. Written as DNA, the CDR3 is TGTGCCAGCAGTGGGACAGGGGCGAATTCACCCCTCCACTTT. V usage is TRBV6-5 and J usage is TRBJ1-6; the match to TRBD1 covers 10 bases. The V and J ends lost 5 bases and 7 bases, in that order; junction bases with no gene match: 2. Germline V gene lookup returns CDR1 MNHEY and CDR2 SVGAGI. The CDR3 spans 14 residues.

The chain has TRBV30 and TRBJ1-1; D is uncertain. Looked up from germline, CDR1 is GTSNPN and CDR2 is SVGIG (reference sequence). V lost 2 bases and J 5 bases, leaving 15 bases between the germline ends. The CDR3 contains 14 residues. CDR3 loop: CAWSTHYLDTEAFF. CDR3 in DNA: TGTGCCTGGAGTACACACTATCTTGATACTGAAGCTTTCTTT.

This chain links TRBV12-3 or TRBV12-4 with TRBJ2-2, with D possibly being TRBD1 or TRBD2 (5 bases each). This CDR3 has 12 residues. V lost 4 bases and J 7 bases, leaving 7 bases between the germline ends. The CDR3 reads CASSSGHGELFF. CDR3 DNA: TGTGCCAGCAGTTCGGGGCACGGGGAGCTGTTTTTT.

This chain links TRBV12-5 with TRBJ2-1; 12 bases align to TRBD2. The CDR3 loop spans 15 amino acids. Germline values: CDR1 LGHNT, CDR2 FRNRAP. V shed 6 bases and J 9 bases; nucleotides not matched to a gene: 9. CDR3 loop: CASGRLAGGPSEQFF. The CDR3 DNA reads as TGTGCTAGTGGCCGCCTAGCGGGAGGGCCGAGTGAGCAGTTCTTC.

The CDR3 is CASSQGGARNTIYF. The CDR3 nucleotides are TGTGCCAGCAGCCAGGGGGGGGCGCGAAACACCATATATTTT. The chain recombines TRBV28 with TRBJ1-3; 7 bases align to TRBD1. V lost 6 bases to trimming and J lost 5 bases; unmatched junction nucleotides: 7. From germline, CDR1 is MDHEN and CDR2 SYDVKM. This CDR3 spans 14 amino acids.

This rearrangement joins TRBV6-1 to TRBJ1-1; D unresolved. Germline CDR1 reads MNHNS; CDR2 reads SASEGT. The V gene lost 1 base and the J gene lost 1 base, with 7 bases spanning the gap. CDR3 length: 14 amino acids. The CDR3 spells CASSEVAGNTEAFF. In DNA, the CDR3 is TGTGCCAGCAGTGAAGTAGCGGGGAACACTGAAGCTTTCTTT.

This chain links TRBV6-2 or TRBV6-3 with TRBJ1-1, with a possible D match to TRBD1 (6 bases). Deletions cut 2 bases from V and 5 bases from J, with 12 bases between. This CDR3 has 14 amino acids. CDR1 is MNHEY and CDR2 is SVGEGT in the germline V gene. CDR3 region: CASSYPGARTEAFF. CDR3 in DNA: TGTGCCAGCAGTTACCCGGGGGCGCGGACTGAAGCTTTCTTT.

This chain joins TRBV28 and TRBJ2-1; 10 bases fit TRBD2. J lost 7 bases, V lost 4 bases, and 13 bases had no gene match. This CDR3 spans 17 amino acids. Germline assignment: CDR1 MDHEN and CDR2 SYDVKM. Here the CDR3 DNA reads TGTGCCAGCAGTTCACCTGGGGCTAGCGGGAGAGAGAATGAGCAGTTCTTC. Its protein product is CASSSPGASGRENEQFF.

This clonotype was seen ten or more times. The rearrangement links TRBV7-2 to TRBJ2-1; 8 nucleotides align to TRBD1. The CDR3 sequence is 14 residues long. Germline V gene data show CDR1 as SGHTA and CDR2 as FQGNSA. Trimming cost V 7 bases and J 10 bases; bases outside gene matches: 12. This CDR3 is CASNTRDRFREQFF. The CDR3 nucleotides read TGTGCCAGCAACACCCGGGACAGGTTTCGCGAGCAGTTCTTC.

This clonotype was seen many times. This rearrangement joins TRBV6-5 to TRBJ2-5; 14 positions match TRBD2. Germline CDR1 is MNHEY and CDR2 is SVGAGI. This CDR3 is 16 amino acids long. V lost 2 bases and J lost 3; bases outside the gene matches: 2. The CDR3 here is CASSYRTSGRKETQYF. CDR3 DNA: TGTGCCAGCAGTTACCGGACTAGCGGGAGGAAAGAGACCCAGTACTTC.

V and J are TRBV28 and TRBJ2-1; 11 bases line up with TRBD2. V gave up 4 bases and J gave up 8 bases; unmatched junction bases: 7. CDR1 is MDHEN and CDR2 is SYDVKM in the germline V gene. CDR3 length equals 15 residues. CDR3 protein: CASSSASGRRDEQFF. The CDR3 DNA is TGTGCCAGCAGTTCAGCTAGCGGGAGGAGGGATGAGCAGTTCTTC.

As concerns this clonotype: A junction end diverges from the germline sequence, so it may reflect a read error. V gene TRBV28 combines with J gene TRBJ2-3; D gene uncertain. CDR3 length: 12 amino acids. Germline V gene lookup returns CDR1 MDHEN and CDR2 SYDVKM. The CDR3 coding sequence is TGTGCCAGCAGTTCGTATTCGGCCGAGTGTAGCTTT. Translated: CASSSYSAECSF.

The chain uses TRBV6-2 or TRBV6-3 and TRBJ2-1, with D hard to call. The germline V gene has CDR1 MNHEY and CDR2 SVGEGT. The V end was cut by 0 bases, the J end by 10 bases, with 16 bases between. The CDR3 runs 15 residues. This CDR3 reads CASSYSNPILGEQFF. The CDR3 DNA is TGTGCCAGCAGTTACTCGAACCCGATCCTAGGAGAGCAGTTCTTC.

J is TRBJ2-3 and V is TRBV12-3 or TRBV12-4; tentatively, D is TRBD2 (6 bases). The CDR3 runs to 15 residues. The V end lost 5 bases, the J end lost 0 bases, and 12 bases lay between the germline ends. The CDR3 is CASSPRGGSTDTQYF. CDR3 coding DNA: TGTGCCAGCAGTCCAAGAGGAGGGAGCACAGATACGCAGTATTTT.

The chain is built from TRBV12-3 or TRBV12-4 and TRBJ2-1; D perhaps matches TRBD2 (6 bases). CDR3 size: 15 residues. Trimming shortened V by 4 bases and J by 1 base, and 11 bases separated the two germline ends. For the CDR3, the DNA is TGTGCCAGCAGTTCGGAGGGCGATTCCTACAATGAGCAGTTCTTC. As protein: CASSSEGDSYNEQFF.

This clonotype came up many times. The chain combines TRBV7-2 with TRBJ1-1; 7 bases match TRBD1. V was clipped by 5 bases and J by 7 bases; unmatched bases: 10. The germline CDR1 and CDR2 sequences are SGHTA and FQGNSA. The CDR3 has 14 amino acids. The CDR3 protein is CASSGTDRRSEAFF. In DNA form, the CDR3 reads TGTGCCAGCAGCGGGACGGACAGGAGAAGTGAAGCTTTCTTT.

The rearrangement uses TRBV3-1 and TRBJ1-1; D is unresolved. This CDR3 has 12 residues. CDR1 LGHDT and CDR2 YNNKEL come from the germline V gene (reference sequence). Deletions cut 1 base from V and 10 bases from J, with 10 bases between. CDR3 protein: CASSQAETAAFF. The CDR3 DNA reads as TGTGCCAGCAGCCAAGCCGAGACGGCAGCTTTCTTT.

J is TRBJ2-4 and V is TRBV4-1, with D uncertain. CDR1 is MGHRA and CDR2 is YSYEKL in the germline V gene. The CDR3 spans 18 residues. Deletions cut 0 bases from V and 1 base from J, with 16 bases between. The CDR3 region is CASSQDVWGLPAKNIQYF. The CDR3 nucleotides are TGCGCCAGCAGCCAAGATGTTTGGGGATTACCGGCCAAAAACATTCAGTACTTC.

The CDR3 nucleotides read TGTGCCAGCAGAACGACTAGCGGGAGGCCGAGTTACAATGAGCAGTTCTTC. It codes for CASRTTSGRPSYNEQFF. V gene TRBV6-1 combines with J gene TRBJ2-1; 13 bases line up with TRBD2. CDR3 length: 17 amino acids. The ends lost 6 bases at V and 4 bases at J; junction bases unmatched: 9. The V gene's germline CDR1 is MNHNS and CDR2 SASEGT.

Here the CDR3 reads CASSQGGGRREKLFF. Here the CDR3 DNA reads TGCGCCAGCAGCCAAGGGGGCGGACGGCGTGAAAAACTGTTTTTT. The J gene is TRBJ1-4, the V gene TRBV4-1, with TRBD1 as a possible D gene (5 bases). Germline V gives CDR1 MGHRA, CDR2 YSYEKL. Trimming shortened V by 1 base and J by 7 bases, and 13 bases separated the two germline ends. This CDR3 comprises 15 residues.

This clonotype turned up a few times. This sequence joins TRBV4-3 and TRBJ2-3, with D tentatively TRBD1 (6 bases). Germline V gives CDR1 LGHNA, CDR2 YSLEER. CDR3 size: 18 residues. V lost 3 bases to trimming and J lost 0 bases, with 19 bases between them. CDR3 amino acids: CASSHSIGGRGSTDTQYF. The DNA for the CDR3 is TGCGCCAGCAGCCACTCCATAGGGGGAAGGGGGAGCACAGATACGCAGTATTTT.

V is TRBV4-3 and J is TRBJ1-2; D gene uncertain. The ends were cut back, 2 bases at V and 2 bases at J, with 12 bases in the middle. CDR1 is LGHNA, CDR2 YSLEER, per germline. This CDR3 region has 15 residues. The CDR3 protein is CASSQQPERNYGYTF. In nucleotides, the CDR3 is TGCGCCAGCAGCCAACAACCGGAACGAAACTATGGCTACACCTTC.

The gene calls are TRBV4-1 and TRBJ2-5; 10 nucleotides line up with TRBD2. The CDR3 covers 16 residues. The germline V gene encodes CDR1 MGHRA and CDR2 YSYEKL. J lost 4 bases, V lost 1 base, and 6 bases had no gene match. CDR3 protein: CASSQAIAGGRETQYF. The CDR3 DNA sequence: TGCGCCAGCAGCCAAGCTATAGCGGGAGGACGAGAGACCCAGTACTTC.

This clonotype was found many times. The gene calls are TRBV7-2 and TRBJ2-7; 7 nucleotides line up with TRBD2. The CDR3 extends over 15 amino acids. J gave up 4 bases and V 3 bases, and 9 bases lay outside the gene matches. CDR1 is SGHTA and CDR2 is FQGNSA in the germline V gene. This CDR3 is CASSFGLVRVYEQYV. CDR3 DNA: TGTGCCAGCAGCTTCGGACTAGTTCGGGTTTACGAGCAGTACGTC.

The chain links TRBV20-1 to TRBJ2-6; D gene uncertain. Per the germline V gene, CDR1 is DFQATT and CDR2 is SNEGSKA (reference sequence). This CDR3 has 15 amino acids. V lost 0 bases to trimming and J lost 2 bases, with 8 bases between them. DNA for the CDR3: TGCAGTGCTAGAGATCCGACGGCTGGGGCCAACGTCCTGACTTTC. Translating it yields CSARDPTAGANVLTF.

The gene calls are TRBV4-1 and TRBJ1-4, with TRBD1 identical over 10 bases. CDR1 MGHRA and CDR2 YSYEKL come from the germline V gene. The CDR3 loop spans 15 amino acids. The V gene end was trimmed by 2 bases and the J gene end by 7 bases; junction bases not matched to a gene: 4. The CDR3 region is CASSQTGTGVEKLFF. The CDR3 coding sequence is TGCGCCAGCAGCCAAACCGGGACAGGGGTTGAAAAACTGTTTTTT.

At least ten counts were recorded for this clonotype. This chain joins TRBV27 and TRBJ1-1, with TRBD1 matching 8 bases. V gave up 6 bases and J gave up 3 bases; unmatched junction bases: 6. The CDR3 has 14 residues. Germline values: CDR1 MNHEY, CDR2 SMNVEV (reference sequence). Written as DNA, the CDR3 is TGTGCCAGCAGCATGACAGGGGCCGACACTGAAGCTTTCTTT. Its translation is CASSMTGADTEAFF.